The subject of this entry is one T cell receptor (beta chain). Its antigen remains unidentified. Naive, memory, effector memory and TEMRA subsets, all unstimulated, were sequenced in a few donor pairs. The length of the CDR3 is 17 residues. Germline-derived CDR1 and CDR2 are SGDLS and YYNGEE. Trimming cost V 4 bases and J 4 bases; bases outside gene matches: 12. The data belong to a study of siplizumab effects on memory and regulatory T cells. Study-wide points: Alloreactive CD4+ clones that could be mapped were on average about 74% Treg-derived with siplizumab, against roughly 27% in controls. The suppressive capacity of proliferating Tregs from siplizumab cultures remained unconfirmed. Under siplizumab, alloreactive sequences traced to unstimulated CD4+ memory cells were significantly reduced.

Assay used: immunoSEQ multiplex PCR; TCRdb lists only in-frame clones, some missing. Of roughly 68,000 clones listed, 90% to 97% are singletons. The chain links TRBV9 to TRBJ2-2, with 8 positions matching TRBD2. The sample was naive CD8+ T cells sorted from blood. This receptor was identified in a human donor in good health. CDR3 region: CASSPAGGRDVTGELFF. CDR3 in DNA: TGTGCCAGCAGCCCCGCGGGGGGCAGGGATGTCACCGGGGAGCTGTTTTTT.